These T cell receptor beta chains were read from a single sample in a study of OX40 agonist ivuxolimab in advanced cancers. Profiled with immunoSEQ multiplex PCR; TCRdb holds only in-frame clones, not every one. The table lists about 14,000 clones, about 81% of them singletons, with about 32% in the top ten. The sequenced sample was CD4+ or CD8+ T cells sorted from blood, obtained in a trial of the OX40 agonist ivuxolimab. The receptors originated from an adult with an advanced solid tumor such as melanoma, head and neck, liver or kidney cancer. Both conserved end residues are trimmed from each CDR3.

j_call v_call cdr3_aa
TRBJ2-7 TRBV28 ASGLYEQY
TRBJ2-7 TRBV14 ASSQVPQVGFFYEQY
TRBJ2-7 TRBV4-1 ASSEGTVYEQY
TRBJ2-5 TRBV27 ASSLWGTQETQY
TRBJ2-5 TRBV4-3 ASSPGTGWLETQY
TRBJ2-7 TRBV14 ASSQEVGGYEQY
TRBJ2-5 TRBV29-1 SVEFDEQRQETQY
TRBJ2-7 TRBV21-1 ASSKDPYSHSYEQY
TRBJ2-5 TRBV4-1 ASSHMPGLGKETQY
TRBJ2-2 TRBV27 ASSLTPDRGHTGELF
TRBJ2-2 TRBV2 ASSDPGGTGELF
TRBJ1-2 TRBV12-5 ASGLPTPQQGTGYGYT
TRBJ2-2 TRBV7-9 ASSFILGGLTGELF
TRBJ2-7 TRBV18 ASSPPPAGTYEQY
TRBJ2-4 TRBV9 ASSGTVAKNIQY
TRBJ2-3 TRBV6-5 ASSYIDNTDTQY
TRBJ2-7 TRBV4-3 ASSQDIGTGGGEQY
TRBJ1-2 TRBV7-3 ASSLQGTGFGYT
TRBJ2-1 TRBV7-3 ASSPPGLGDYNEQF
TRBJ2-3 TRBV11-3 ASSPMRGSTDTQY
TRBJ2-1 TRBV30 AWSQAGGAIDNEQF
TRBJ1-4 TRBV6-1 ASSEWMNEKLF
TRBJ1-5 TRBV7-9 ASSAITGTFISNQPQH
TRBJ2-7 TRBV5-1 ASSTRDRASFEQY
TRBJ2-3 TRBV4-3 ASSPQMGADTQY
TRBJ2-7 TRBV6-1 ASSGRGQNYEQY
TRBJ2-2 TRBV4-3 ASSQRQPGVDTGELF
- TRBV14 ASSQDLNRAPSEQY
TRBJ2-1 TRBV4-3 ASSQDRATSGGGGNEQF